By sample share, the clone carrying this T cell receptor beta chain is medium-sized. What it binds is unknown. Treg sorting used a CD4+CD25+CD127-/low gate. Adaptor-ligated barcode primers were used to amplify TRBV12-4/TRBJ1-2 clonotypes. TCRdb re-analysed the multiplex PCR reads in MiXCR, keeping a single row per CDR3 protein. Seen here are 700 to 950 distinct CDR3 sequences, 18% observed once, and the top ten hold about 50%. General study results and limits: Tumor memory CD4+ T cell TCR gene usage clustered with blood and lymph node memory CD4+ cells and lymph node naive CD4+ cells. Under 2.3% of tumor Treg sequences matched blood Tregs or memory cells.

Germline CDR1 is LGHNT and CDR2 is FRNRAP. The CDR3 is 15 residues long. V lost 2 bases and J 4 bases, leaving 14 bases between the germline ends. The clonotype comes from a female donor with breast cancer. The sequenced sample consisted of Tregs sorted from blood. The V call is TRBV12-5, the J call TRBJ1-2; tentatively, D is TRBD1 (5 bases). This CDR3 is CASGLPTDSRYGYTF. For the CDR3, the DNA is TGTGCTAGTGGTTTGCCGACCGACAGCCGCTATGGCTACACCTTC.